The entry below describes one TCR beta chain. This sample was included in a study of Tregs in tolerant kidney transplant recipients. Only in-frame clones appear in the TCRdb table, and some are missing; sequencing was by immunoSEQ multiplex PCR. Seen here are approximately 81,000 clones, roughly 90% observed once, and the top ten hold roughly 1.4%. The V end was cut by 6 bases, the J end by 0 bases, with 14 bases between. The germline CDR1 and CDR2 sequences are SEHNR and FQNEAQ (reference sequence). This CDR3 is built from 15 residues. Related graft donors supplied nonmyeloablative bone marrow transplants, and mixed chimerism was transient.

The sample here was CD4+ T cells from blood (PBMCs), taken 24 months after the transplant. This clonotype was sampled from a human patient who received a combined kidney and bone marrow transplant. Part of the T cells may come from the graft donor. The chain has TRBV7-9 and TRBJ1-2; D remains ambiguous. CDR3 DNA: TGTGCCAGCAGGGGGAGAGATCATCCTAACTATGGCTACACCTTC. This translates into CASRGRDHPNYGYTF.